This passage covers 27 T cell receptor beta chains from one sample sequenced in a study of PD-1 blockade in mismatch repair-deficient tumors (dated by TCRdb to about 2017). Libraries were built with the immunoSEQ multiplex PCR assay. TCRdb provides this immuneACCESS table in a form limited to in-frame rearrangements. Some clones are lacking; in checked studies, under half of them reflect an unresolved V gene, and why the rest are absent is not known. Here the sample has roughly 120,000 clones; about 74% occur a single time. The leading ten clones occupy around 4.7% of the sample. Sequenced here: peripheral blood, sampled around 60 weeks after starting pembrolizumab. These receptors were collected from an adult with mismatch repair-deficient cancer.

CDR3 in amino acids: CASSAWGGQETQYF. CDR3 DNA sequence: TGTGCCAGCAGCGCGTGGGGGGGCCAAGAGACCCAGTACTTC. The rearrangement joins TRBV9 to TRBJ2-5; 7 nucleotides align to TRBD2. Germline V gene lookup returns CDR1 SGDLS and CDR2 YYNGEE. This CDR3 spans 14 amino acids. Losses at the gene ends were 3 bases for V and 1 base for J; bases not matched to a gene: 3. The full variable domain, its missing parts supplied by reference TRBV9 and TRBJ2-5, is DSGVTQTPKHLITATGQRVTLRCSPRSGDLSVYWYQQSLDQGLQFLIQYYNGEERAKGNILERFSAQQFPDLHSELNLSSLELGDSALYFCASSAWGGQETQYFGPGTRLLVL.

This rearrangement joins TRBV2 to TRBJ2-2, with 7 nucleotides matching TRBD1. This CDR3 is built from 14 residues. Unmatched junction bases numbered 2, after V lost 6 bases and J lost 1 base. Germline values: CDR1 SNHLY, CDR2 FYNNEI. CDR3 in DNA: TGTGCCAGCAGAAGGACAGGGAACACCGGGGAGCTGTTTTTT. Its translation: CASRRTGNTGELFF.

V gene TRBV6-5 combines with J gene TRBJ2-1; 7 nucleotides agree with TRBD2. The V gene end was trimmed by 5 bases and the J gene end by 4 bases; junction bases not matched to a gene: 2. The germline gives CDR1 MNHEY, CDR2 SVGAGI. CDR3 length: 13 residues. The CDR3: CASSLAAYNEQFF. As DNA, the CDR3 is TGTGCCAGCAGTCTAGCGGCATACAATGAGCAGTTCTTC.

This chain connects TRBV29-1 to TRBJ2-1; D tentatively fits TRBD1 or TRBD2 (5 bases each). The CDR3 totals 15 residues. CDR1 and CDR2 (germline): SQVTM, ANQGSEA. The germline V and J ends were trimmed by 4 bases and 6 bases, with 19 bases remaining between them. The CDR3 spells CSVGRSVGTGNEQFF. The CDR3 bases are TGCAGCGTTGGGCGTAGCGTCGGGACCGGCAATGAGCAGTTCTTC.

CDR3 coding DNA: TGTGCCAGCCGGGGGAACACTGAAGCTTTCTTT. Protein: CASRGNTEAFF. The V gene is TRBV27, the J gene TRBJ1-1; D gene uncertain. CDR1 MNHEY and CDR2 SMNVEV come from the germline V gene (reference sequence). The CDR3 has 11 residues. V dropped 8 bases and J dropped 1 base, with 5 bases sitting between them.

The rearrangement joins TRBV6-1 to TRBJ1-2; the D gene is possibly TRBD1 (5 bases). Germline CDR1 is MNHNS and CDR2 is SASEGT. The CDR3 has 14 residues. The V end lost 6 bases, the J end lost 5 bases, and 16 bases lay between the germline ends. CDR3 bases: TGTGCCAGCAGGCCCCCGGGACTTTTATATGGCTACACCTTC. Translation: CASRPPGLLYGYTF.

The chain carries TRBV5-6 and TRBJ1-5, with D unresolved. The CDR3 consists of 13 residues. Trimming pared 3 bases from V and 5 bases from J, leaving 9 bases between. Germline V lookup: CDR1 SGHDT, CDR2 YYEEEE. CDR3 sequence: CASSSDLDQPQHF. In nucleotides, the CDR3 is TGTGCCAGCAGCTCGGACCTAGATCAGCCCCAGCATTTT.

This chain joins TRBV27 and TRBJ2-3; 7 bases fit TRBD2. V was clipped by 8 bases and J by 6 bases; unmatched bases: 11. The CDR3 extends over 14 amino acids. CDR1 and CDR2 from the germline V gene are MNHEY and SMNVEV (reference sequence). The CDR3 loop reads CASSPGGSGDTQYF. The CDR3 DNA reads as TGTGCCAGCTCCCCGGGCGGGAGCGGTGATACGCAGTATTTT.

The chain uses TRBV9 and TRBJ2-6; D gene uncertain. Germline CDR1 reads SGDLS; CDR2 reads YYNGEE. CDR3 length: 16 amino acids. The V end lost 4 bases, the J end lost 0 bases, and 11 bases lay between the germline ends. The CDR3 is CASSPWKISGANVLTF. The DNA for the CDR3 is TGTGCCAGCAGCCCATGGAAAATCTCTGGGGCCAACGTCCTGACTTTC.

The genes are TRBV25-1 and TRBJ2-3, with no clear D. Deletions cut 6 bases from V and 6 bases from J, with 16 bases between. The CDR3 is 14 amino acids. The germline gives CDR1 MGHDK, CDR2 SYGVNS. The CDR3 DNA is TGTGCCAGCAGGAAACGGAGTGCGTTTGATACGCAGTATTTT. Protein product: CASRKRSAFDTQYF.

This chain joins TRBV5-6 and TRBJ2-1; D ambiguous. With 4 bases removed from V and 9 bases from J, the gap between germline ends came to 14 bases. The CDR3 contains 13 residues. The V gene's germline CDR1 is SGHDT and CDR2 YYEEEE. The CDR3 spells CASSPTLGGEQFF. The CDR3 bases are TGTGCCAGCAGCCCGACTTTGGGCGGTGAGCAGTTCTTC.

This clone showed up just once. The V and J genes are TRBV6-5 and TRBJ2-1, with 7 bases lining up with TRBD1. J lost 10 bases, V lost 0 bases, and 12 bases had no gene match. The CDR3 loop spans 16 amino acids. Looked up from germline, CDR1 is MNHEY and CDR2 is SVGAGI. The CDR3 here is CASSYSRVVGGVEQFF. In DNA, the CDR3 is TGTGCCAGCAGTTACTCACGTGTAGTAGGGGGCGTCGAGCAGTTCTTC.

This chain's CDR3 is CAWNTGQLVVNTEAFF. The CDR3 bases are TGTGCCTGGAATACGGGACAATTAGTAGTGAACACTGAAGCTTTCTTT. The chain uses TRBV30 and TRBJ1-1; tentative D call: TRBD1 (6 bases). The V and J ends lost 4 bases and 0 bases respectively, with 18 bases between them. Germline assignment: CDR1 GTSNPN and CDR2 SVGIG (reference sequence). The CDR3 sequence is 16 residues long.

J is TRBJ2-7 and V is TRBV6-1; no definite D call. Germline V gene sequence: CDR1 MNHNS, CDR2 SASEGT. The V gene lost 8 bases and the J gene lost 4 bases, with 9 bases spanning the gap. CDR3 length: 11 amino acids. CDR3 nucleotides: TGTGCCAGCTTAGGTCCGTACGAGCAGTACTTC. It is translated as CASLGPYEQYF.

This chain links TRBV2 with TRBJ2-7; TRBD2 matches 9 bases. Germline values: CDR1 SNHLY, CDR2 FYNNEI. The CDR3 sequence is 13 residues long. Trimming removed 3 bases from V and 10 bases from J; junction bases left unmatched: 7. The CDR3 reads CASSETSGARQYF. CDR3 sequence (DNA): TGTGCCAGCAGTGAGACTAGCGGAGCCCGTCAGTACTTC.

The gene calls are TRBV11-3 and TRBJ2-7; TRBD2 aligns across 9 bases. The CDR3 runs to 16 residues. Germline V lookup: CDR1 SGHNT, CDR2 YENEEA. The V gene end was trimmed by 5 bases and the J gene end by 4 bases; junction bases not matched to a gene: 12. Written as DNA, the CDR3 is TGTGCCAGCAGCCTAGGGGGACTAGCCCGCGGGTACGAGCAGTACTTC. Protein product: CASSLGGLARGYEQYF.

The rearrangement joins TRBV5-1 to TRBJ2-5; weak D call: TRBD1 (6 bases). V lost 4 bases and J 5 bases, leaving 21 bases between the germline ends. Germline V gene lookup returns CDR1 SGHRS and CDR2 YFSETQ. The CDR3 consists of 16 residues. The CDR3 coding sequence is TGCGCCAGCAGCGAGGGATTTCAGGGGTCGGGGGAGACCCAGTACTTC. This gives the protein CASSEGFQGSGETQYF. Drawing the rest from reference TRBV5-1 and TRBJ2-5, the complete variable domain is KAGVTQTPRYLIKTRGQQVTLSCSPISGHRSVSWYQQTPGQGLQFLFEYFSETQRNKGNFPGRFSGRQFSNSRSEMNVSTLELGDSALYLCASSEGFQGSGETQYFGPGTRLLVL.

The chain carries TRBV18 and TRBJ1-2, with D possibly matching TRBD1 (5 bases). This CDR3 is 13 amino acids long. Germline CDR1 and CDR2: KGHSH and LQKENI. Trimming removed 3 bases at V and 7 bases at J, with 12 bases between. CDR3 bases: TGTGCCAGCTCACCGGGAGGGGCGCTTGGCTACACCTTC. Residues: CASSPGGALGYTF.

This clone has only a few counts. The sample contains more than one DNA sequence encoding this CDR3. CDR3 nucleotides: TGTGCCAGCAGCTTAACAGCGAACTCCTACGAGCAGTACTTC. It specifies CASSLTANSYEQYF. The chain carries TRBV11-3 and TRBJ2-7; no reliable D call. V was pared by 2 bases and J by 0 bases, with 8 bases between. The CDR3 totals 14 residues. Germline assignment: CDR1 SGHNT and CDR2 YENEEA. Using reference TRBV11-3 and TRBJ2-7 for the parts outside the CDR3, the full variable domain is EAGVVQSPRYKIIEKKQPVAFWCNPISGHNTLYWYLQNLGQGPELLIRYENEEAVDDSQLPKDRFSAERLKGVDSTLKIQPAELGDSAVYLCASSLTANSYEQYFGPGTRLTVT.

The chain carries TRBV9 and TRBJ1-1, with D hard to call. Germline lookup yields CDR1 SGDLS and CDR2 YYNGEE. This CDR3 region has 16 residues. V lost 4 bases to trimming and J lost 4 bases, with 20 bases between them. CDR3 sequence: CASSTQIDKSGTEAFF. In DNA form, the CDR3 reads TGTGCCAGCAGCACTCAAATCGACAAATCGGGCACTGAAGCTTTCTTT.

The chain links TRBV5-1 to TRBJ2-2; 8 bases match TRBD2. The CDR3 spans 16 residues. Per the germline V gene, CDR1 is SGHRS and CDR2 is YFSETQ. J lost 3 bases, V lost 4 bases, and 8 bases had no gene match. The CDR3 bases are TGCGCCAGCAGCCCCCTTACTAGCGGATACACCGGGGAGCTGTTTTTT. Amino acids: CASSPLTSGYTGELFF.

The rearrangement links TRBV18 to TRBJ1-1; the D gene is possibly TRBD1 (6 bases). There are 14 residues in the CDR3. The germline gives CDR1 KGHSH, CDR2 LQKENI. The V gene lost 2 bases and the J gene lost 6 bases, with 13 bases spanning the gap. CDR3 protein: CASSPSSGVPEAFF. The DNA for the CDR3 is TGTGCCAGCTCACCATCCTCAGGGGTCCCTGAAGCTTTCTTT.

The chain links TRBV6-1 to TRBJ2-5; 13 bases align to TRBD2. Looked up from germline, CDR1 is MNHNS and CDR2 is SASEGT. The CDR3 spans 15 residues. V lost 5 bases and J lost 4; bases outside the gene matches: 4. CDR3 DNA: TGTGCCAGCAGTAGGACTAGCGGGAGAATAGAGACCCAGTACTTC. Translating gives CASSRTSGRIETQYF.

V and J are TRBV29-1 and TRBJ2-1, with D possibly matching TRBD2 (6 bases). Trimming took 4 bases from V and 5 from J, leaving 12 bases between them. CDR3 length: 13 residues. Germline loops: CDR1 SQVTM, CDR2 ANQGSEA. CDR3 region: CSVGLAQDNEQFF. The DNA for the CDR3 is TGCAGCGTTGGCCTAGCGCAAGACAATGAGCAGTTCTTC.

The rearrangement uses TRBV7-1 and TRBJ1-3; D gene ambiguous. TRBV7-1 carries the ORF label, with uncertain function. The CDR3 has 16 residues. Trimming stripped 4 bases from V and 0 bases from J, with 13 bases between. The CDR3 DNA is TGTGCCAGCAGCTTAGCAGGCGGGAGCTCTGGAAACACCATATATTTT. Translation gives CASSLAGGSSGNTIYF.

V usage is TRBV9 and J usage is TRBJ1-3, with D uncertain. The germline V and J ends were trimmed by 0 bases and 1 base, with 2 bases remaining between them. Germline V gene sequence: CDR1 SGDLS, CDR2 YYNGEE. CDR3 length: 13 amino acids. CDR3 residues: CASSVDSGNTIYF. In nucleotides, the CDR3 is TGTGCCAGCAGCGTAGATTCTGGAAACACCATATATTTT.

This clone was observed a handful of times. CDR3 region: CASSEMTGGLRYAGELFF. CDR3 DNA sequence: TGTGCCAGTAGTGAAATGACAGGGGGCCTTCGGTACGCCGGGGAGCTGTTTTTT. The rearrangement joins TRBV19 to TRBJ2-2; 10 nucleotides line up with TRBD1. Germline CDR1 LNHDA, CDR2 SQIVND (reference sequence). The CDR3 is 18 amino acids. Germline trimming cut 5 bases from V and 6 bases from J; bases unmatched to any gene: 15.